A selection of T cell receptor beta chains follows, all from one sample in a study of blood T cell repertoires in COVID-19. Sequencing was performed with immunoSEQ multiplex PCR; in TCRdb, only in-frame clones are kept and a portion is missing. The sample carries about 61,000 clones, 65% to 85% recorded once. The sequenced sample was peripheral blood. The source of these receptors is a man of 80 years or more with active or convalescent COVID-19. Both conserved end residues are part of each CDR3. A D gene is named only where the DNA matches it firmly. The listing skips clone size in some rows; elsewhere it reads once, few, many or a size class.

>TRBJ1-6|-|-|TRBV7-3
TGTGCCAGCAGCTTAAACGCCATCGGGACCCTCCACTTT
CASSLNAIGTLHF
>TRBJ1-1|few|-|TRBV18
TGTGCCAGCTCACCAAACGGGAACACTGAAGCTTTCTTT
CASSPNGNTEAFF
>TRBJ2-7|-|TRBD2|TRBV4-1
TGCGCCAGCAGCCAACAGCTCGCGGGGGGGCAGAACGAGCAGTACTTC
CASSQQLAGGQNEQYF
>TRBJ1-3|-|-|TRBV18
TGTGCCAGCTCACCTGACAGGTCAGGAAACACCATATATTTT
CASSPDRSGNTIYF
>TRBJ2-3|-|-|TRBV7-9
TGTGCCAGCAGCTCCCGAGGAGGGGGCGGGTGGACAGATACGCAGTATTTT
CASSSRGGGGWTDTQYF
>TRBJ1-5|few|TRBD1|TRBV7-9
TGTGCCAGCAGCTTGGGACAGGGAATCAATCAGCCCCAGCATTTT
CASSLGQGINQPQHF
>TRBJ2-7|-|TRBD1|TRBV10-3
TGTGCCATCAGTGGACGAGGGGGCGAGGGGGAGCAGTACTTC
CAISGRGGEGEQYF
>TRBJ2-1|-|TRBD1|TRBV7-9
TGTGCCAGCAGCTTAGGCCTACTCCAAGGACAGGGGGCGGAGAATGAGCAGTTCTTC
CASSLGLLQGQGAENEQFF
>TRBJ1-2|-|TRBD1|TRBV5-1
TGCGCCAGCAGCCCCGGGACAGGGCTCGGTGGCTACACCTTC
CASSPGTGLGGYTF
>TRBJ2-3|-|-|TRBV6-5
TGTGCCAGCAGCCCCAGGGGTTCGGCAGATACGCAGTATTTT
CASSPRGSADTQYF
>TRBJ2-7|many|-|TRBV3-1/TRBV3-2
TGTGCCAGCAGCCAAGATGCGGGGATTTCCTACGAGCAGTACTTC
CASSQDAGISYEQYF
>TRBJ1-2|-|TRBD1|TRBV28
TGTGCCAGCAGAACCGGGACAGCTAAAGGGGGCTACACCTTC
CASRTGTAKGGYTF
>TRBJ2-3|-|-|TRBV2
TGTGCCAGAAAAATCCCGGGACACCTCACAGATACGCAGTATTTT
CARKIPGHLTDTQYF
>TRBJ2-7|-|TRBD1|TRBV18
TGTGCCAGCTCAGGCTCAGGGGGTGGTTACGAGCAGTACTTC
CASSGSGGGYEQYF
>TRBJ2-3|many|-|TRBV10-1
TGCGCCAGGGGCACTGGATATCGCACAGATACGCAGTATTTT
CARGTGYRTDTQYF
>TRBJ2-7|-|-|TRBV27
TGTGCCAGCAGCCCGTCCGACACCCGGTACGAGCAGTACTTC
CASSPSDTRYEQYF
>TRBJ1-5|-|-|TRBV9
TGTGCCAGCAGCGCCACAGCGGGGGGCAATCAGCCCCAGCATTTT
CASSATAGGNQPQHF
>TRBJ2-1|once|TRBD2|TRBV28
TGTGCCAGCAGTTTATCCGGACTAGCGGCCTACAATGAGCAGTTCTTC
CASSLSGLAAYNEQFF
>TRBJ1-5|-|TRBD1|TRBV6-1
TGTGCCAGCAGTGCCCGCAAGGCGGCAGGGGGCCCTTATAGCAATCAGCCCCAGCATTTT
CASSARKAAGGPYSNQPQHF
>TRBJ2-3|-|TRBD2|TRBV7-8
TGTGCCACCCTAGCGGGAGGAGGTACGCAGTATTTT
CATLAGGGTQYF
>TRBJ1-2|-|-|TRBV3-1/TRBV3-2
TGTGCCAGCAGCCAAGGGACACAGGGAATGGCTGGCTACACCTTC
CASSQGTQGMAGYTF
>TRBJ1-2|-|TRBD1|TRBV18
TGTGCCAGCTCAAGCCCGGTGGGACAGGGATATGGCTACACCTTC
CASSSPVGQGYGYTF
>TRBJ1-2|once|TRBD1|TRBV6-6
TGTGCCAGCAGGAACAGGGGGCAGAACTATGGCTACACCTTC
CASRNRGQNYGYTF
>TRBJ2-7|-|TRBD1|TRBV10-3
TGTGCCACCTATGGGACAGAGAGCTCCTACGAGCAGTACTTC
CATYGTESSYEQYF
>TRBJ2-3|-|TRBD1|TRBV7-9
TGTGCCAGCAGCTTAGCGCTAACAGGGGTTACGCAGTATTTT
CASSLALTGVTQYF
>TRBJ2-2|-|TRBD2|TRBV24-1
TGTGCCACCAGTCTCCCCCTAGCGGGTTCCGGGGAGCTGTTTTTT
CATSLPLAGSGELFF
>TRBJ2-1|-|-|TRBV14
TGTGCCAGCAGCCAAGAAGGTCTACAGGACCACAGCTCCTACAATGAGCAGTTCTTC
CASSQEGLQDHSSYNEQFF
>TRBJ1-4|-|TRBD1|TRBV19
TGTGCCAGTAGCCCACTGCCAGGGGGCAGGGATGAAAAACTGTTTTTT
CASSPLPGGRDEKLFF
>TRBJ1-1|many|-|TRBV2
TGTGCCAGCAGTGTACCTTCGGGACAAATGAACACTGAAGCTTTCTTT
CASSVPSGQMNTEAFF
>TRBJ1-1|-|TRBD1|TRBV10-3
TGTGCCATCAGTAACAGGGGGCGGAACACTGAAGCTTTCTTT
CAISNRGRNTEAFF
>TRBJ2-4|-|TRBD1|TRBV6-5
TGTGCCTCCCGAGGGGGCGTCAAAAACATTCAGTACTTC
CASRGGVKNIQYF
>TRBJ2-2|-|TRBD2|TRBV13
TGTGCCAGCAGCTTAGAGGCGGGAGTAAGCACCGGGGAGCTGTTTTTT
CASSLEAGVSTGELFF